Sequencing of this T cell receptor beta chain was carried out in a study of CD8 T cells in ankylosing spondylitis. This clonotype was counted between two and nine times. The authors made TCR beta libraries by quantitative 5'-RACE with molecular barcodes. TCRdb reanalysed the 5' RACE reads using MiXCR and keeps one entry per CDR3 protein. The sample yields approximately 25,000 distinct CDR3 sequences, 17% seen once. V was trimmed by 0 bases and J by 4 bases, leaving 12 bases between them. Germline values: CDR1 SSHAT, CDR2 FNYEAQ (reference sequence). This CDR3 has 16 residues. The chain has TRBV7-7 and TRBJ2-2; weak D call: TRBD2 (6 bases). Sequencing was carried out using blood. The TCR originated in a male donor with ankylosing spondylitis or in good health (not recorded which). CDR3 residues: CASSLARGGSTGELFF. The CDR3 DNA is TGTGCCAGCAGCTTAGCCCGGGGAGGAAGCACCGGGGAGCTGTTTTTT.